This entry concerns a single T cell receptor (beta chain). A junction end diverges from the germline sequence, so it may reflect a read error. Assembly of TCR beta libraries relied on iRepertoire HTBI primers together with Arm-PCR of CDR3 regions. TCRdb reprocessed the multiplex PCR reads with MiXCR, giving one entry per CDR3 protein. This table holds about 470,000 distinct CDR3 sequences, approximately 15% found once. This CDR3 comprises 14 residues. Germline V gene sequence: CDR1 MNHEY, CDR2 SVGEGT. These data are taken from a study of regulatory T cells in long-lasting Graves disease. Time point in this sample: newly diagnosed GD, antithyroid drugs for less than 3 months. From RNA extracted from PBMCs, the TCR library was made. A further study also used this sample, focusing on T cells in Graves' hyperthyroidism and ophthalmopathy. From that paper: When the TCR CDR3 underwent first-round RT-PCR, the HTBI primer set was used. Onset of ophthalmopathy came a median approximately 6.9 months after the model predicted it.

The sequence derives from a woman aged 25-40 years with Graves disease. The rearrangement joins TRBV6-2 or TRBV6-3 to TRBJ2-7, with 7 bases matching TRBD1. Sequencing was performed on peripheral blood mononuclear cells (PBMCs), taken at new diagnosis, from a patient treated with antithyroid drugs. The CDR3 is CASSEYRGSYGQYF. Written as DNA, the CDR3 is TGTGCCAGCAGCGAATACAGGGGTTCCTACGGGCAGTACTTC.